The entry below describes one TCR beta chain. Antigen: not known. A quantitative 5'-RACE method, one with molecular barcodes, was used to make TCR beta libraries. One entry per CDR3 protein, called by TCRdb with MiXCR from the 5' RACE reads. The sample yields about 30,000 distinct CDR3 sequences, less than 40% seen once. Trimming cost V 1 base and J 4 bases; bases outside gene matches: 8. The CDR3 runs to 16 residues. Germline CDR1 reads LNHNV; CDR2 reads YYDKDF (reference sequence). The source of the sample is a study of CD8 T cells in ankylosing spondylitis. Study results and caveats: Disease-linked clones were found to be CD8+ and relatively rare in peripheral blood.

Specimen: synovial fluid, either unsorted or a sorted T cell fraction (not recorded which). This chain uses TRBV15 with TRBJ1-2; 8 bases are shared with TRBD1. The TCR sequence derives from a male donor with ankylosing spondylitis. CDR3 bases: TGTGCCACCAGCAGAGGACAGGGGAGTCTTGTCTATGGCTACACCTTC. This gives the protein CATSRGQGSLVYGYTF.